This TCR beta chain came from a study of identical twins. The CDR3 totals 15 residues. With V trimmed by 4 bases and J by 0 bases, 9 bases remained unmatched. Germline assignment: CDR1 SQVTM and CDR2 ANQGSEA. TCRdb re-analysed the 5' RACE reads in MiXCR, keeping a single row per CDR3 protein. In the table there are hundreds of thousands of distinct CDR3 sequences, about 12% of which are singletons. These data were also reused for a study on yellow fever vaccine responses in identical twins.

This sequence originates from a woman aged 18-29 years in good health. Specimen: PBMCs. V gene TRBV29-1 combines with J gene TRBJ2-7; 7 positions agree with TRBD2. The CDR3 nucleotides are TGCAGCGTTGTCGGGGGGACTGGGAGCTCCTACGAGCAGTACGTC. This gives the protein CSVVGGTGSSYEQYV.